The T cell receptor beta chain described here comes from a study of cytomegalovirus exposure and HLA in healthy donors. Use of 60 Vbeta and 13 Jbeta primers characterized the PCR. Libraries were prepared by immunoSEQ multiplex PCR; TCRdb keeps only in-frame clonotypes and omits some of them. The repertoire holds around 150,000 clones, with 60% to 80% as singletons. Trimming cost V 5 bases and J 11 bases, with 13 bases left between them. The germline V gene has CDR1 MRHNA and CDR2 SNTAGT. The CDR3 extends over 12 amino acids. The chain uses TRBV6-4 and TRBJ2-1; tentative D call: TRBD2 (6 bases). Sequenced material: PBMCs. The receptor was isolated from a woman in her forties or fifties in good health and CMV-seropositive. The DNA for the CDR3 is TGTGCCAGCAGTCGCCCCGGGGGACAGCAGTTCTTC. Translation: CASSRPGGQQFF.